The subject of this entry is one T cell receptor (beta chain). Assay: immunoSEQ multiplex PCR; the TCRdb copy retains only in-frame clones and omits some. Of around 79,000 clones detected, 93% appear once; the ten largest clones hold 1.3%. Germline CDR1 and CDR2: MNHNS and SASEGT. The CDR3 is 18 amino acids. V lost 1 base to trimming and J lost 9 bases, with 27 bases between them. The data were taken from a study of control samples from healthy donors and cancer patients. Sequencing used PBMCs. The receptor was derived from a woman aged 40 to 50 with lung cancer. The chain is built from TRBV6-1 and TRBJ2-5, with unresolved D. The CDR3 DNA follows: TGTGCCAGCAGTGAAGATTTTAGAGCTACCATGGGCTCGGCGGCCCAGTACTTC. Protein sequence: CASSEDFRATMGSAAQYF.